These 9 T cell receptor beta chains share one sample of origin, sequenced in a study of cytomegalovirus exposure and HLA in healthy donors. PCR was performed using 60 Vbeta and 13 Jbeta primers. The table came from immunoSEQ multiplex PCR; TCRdb's copy has only in-frame clones and leaves some out. In the table there are under 200,000 clones, 75% to 80% of which are singletons. The sample taken for sequencing was PBMCs. The receptors originated from a man aged 45-65 years in good health and CMV-seropositive.

The V and J genes are TRBV5-5 and TRBJ1-6, with 9 bases matching TRBD1. Trimming at V came to 0 bases and at J to 9 bases, leaving 4 bases not matched to a gene. The CDR3 is 15 residues long. Per germline, CDR1 SGHKS and CDR2 YYEKEE (reference sequence). The CDR3 DNA sequence: TGTGCCAGCAGCTTGGGGACAGGGGAAAGTTCACCCCTCCACTTT. Translation: CASSLGTGESSPLHF. Filled out from reference TRBV5-5 and TRBJ1-6, the complete variable domain reads DAGVTQSPTHLIKTRGQQVTLRCSPISGHKSVSWYQQVLGQGPQFIFQYYEKEERGRGNFPDRFSARQFPNYSSELNVNALLLGDSALYLCASSLGTGESSPLHFGNGTRLTVT.

The V gene is TRBV5-1, the J gene TRBJ2-1, with D maybe TRBD2 (6 bases). The ends were cut back, 0 bases at V and 1 base at J, with 11 bases in the middle. Germline lookup yields CDR1 SGHRS and CDR2 YFSETQ. This CDR3 contains 16 residues. CDR3 in amino acids: CASSLGGGISYNEQFF. In DNA, the CDR3 is TGCGCCAGCAGCTTGGGAGGAGGGATATCCTACAATGAGCAGTTCTTC.

The rearrangement links TRBV14 to TRBJ1-1; D is possibly TRBD1 (6 bases). Germline loops: CDR1 SGHDN, CDR2 FVKESK. CDR3 length: 16 residues. Trimming removed 0 bases at V and 0 bases at J, with 11 bases between. The CDR3 here is CASSQETGSMNTEAFF. CDR3 DNA: TGTGCCAGCAGCCAAGAGACAGGATCTATGAACACTGAAGCTTTCTTT. Filled out from reference TRBV14 and TRBJ1-1, the complete variable domain reads EAGVTQFPSHSVIEKGQTVTLRCDPISGHDNLYWYRRVMGKEIKFLLHFVKESKQDESGMPNNRFLAERTGGTYSTLKVQPAELEDSGVYFCASSQETGSMNTEAFFGQGTRLTVV.

The gene calls are TRBV5-1 and TRBJ2-5, with a tentative D call TRBD2 (6 bases). This CDR3 spans 14 amino acids. V lost 0 bases to trimming and J lost 6 bases, with 12 bases between them. Looked up from germline, CDR1 is SGHRS and CDR2 is YFSETQ. The CDR3 loop reads CASSLGTTPQTQYF. The DNA for the CDR3 is TGCGCCAGCAGCTTGGGGACTACCCCCCAGACCCAGTACTTC.

The V call is TRBV7-2, the J call TRBJ2-3; TRBD2 matches at 9 bases. Germline CDR1 and CDR2: SGHTA and FQGNSA. Losses at the gene ends were 5 bases for V and 1 base for J; bases not matched to a gene: 7. This CDR3 is built from 16 residues. The chain's CDR3 is CASSDRWTSGTDTQYF. The DNA for the CDR3 is TGTGCCAGCAGCGACCGATGGACTAGCGGCACAGATACGCAGTATTTT.

The chain couples TRBV14 to TRBJ1-3; D remains ambiguous. The V gene's germline CDR1 is SGHDN and CDR2 FVKESK. The CDR3 is 13 residues long. V was trimmed by 6 bases and J by 0 bases, leaving 6 bases between them. The CDR3 sequence is CASRYSSGNTIYF. The CDR3 DNA reads as TGTGCCAGCAGATACAGCTCTGGAAACACCATATATTTT.

This clone was recorded once. The chain links TRBV5-8 to TRBJ2-3; D possibly corresponds to TRBD2 (6 bases). The V gene lost 5 bases and the J gene lost 0 bases, with 16 bases spanning the gap. Germline V gene sequence: CDR1 SGHTS, CDR2 YDEGEE. CDR3 size: 16 residues. The DNA for the CDR3 is TGTGCCAGCAGGCACGATCTAGCGACCAGCACAGATACGCAGTATTTT. Amino acid sequence: CASRHDLATSTDTQYF.

The rearrangement uses TRBV11-2 and TRBJ2-3; maybe TRBD2 (6 bases). The germline V and J ends were trimmed by 0 bases and 2 bases, with 12 bases remaining between them. There are 16 residues in the CDR3. Germline V gene lookup returns CDR1 SGHAT and CDR2 FQNNGV. The CDR3 sequence: CASSLDFGGTTDTQYF. CDR3 coding DNA: TGTGCCAGCAGCTTAGATTTTGGGGGGACCACAGATACGCAGTATTTT.

The rearrangement joins TRBV18 to TRBJ1-2, with D perhaps TRBD1 (6 bases). Germline V lookup: CDR1 KGHSH, CDR2 LQKENI. The CDR3 length is 16 residues. V was pared by 0 bases and J by 6 bases, with 17 bases between. The CDR3 nucleotides read TGTGCCAGCTCACCACCAGCAGGGGTGGGAGTTGATGGCTACACCTTC. This codes for CASSPPAGVGVDGYTF.